This TCR beta chain was sequenced in a study of control samples from healthy donors and cancer patients. Clones were read by immunoSEQ multiplex PCR, and TCRdb kept only the in-frame ones, dropping some. The sample carries about 120,000 clones, about 91% recorded once. Between the trimmed V and J ends, which lost 0 bases and 1 base, there was a span of 9 bases. The germline V gene encodes CDR1 SGHRS and CDR2 YFSETQ. This CDR3 spans 15 amino acids. The sequenced sample was blood. The chain couples TRBV5-1 to TRBJ2-3; D gene unclear. The receptor was derived from a middle-aged man in good health. CDR3 sequence: CASSLEPHGTDTQYF. In DNA, the CDR3 is TGCGCCAGCAGCTTGGAGCCCCATGGCACAGATACGCAGTATTTT. The variable domain in full, completed from reference TRBV5-1 and TRBJ2-3, reads KAGVTQTPRYLIKTRGQQVTLSCSPISGHRSVSWYQQTPGQGLQFLFEYFSETQRNKGNFPGRFSGRQFSNSRSEMNVSTLELGDSALYLCASSLEPHGTDTQYFGPGTRLTVL.